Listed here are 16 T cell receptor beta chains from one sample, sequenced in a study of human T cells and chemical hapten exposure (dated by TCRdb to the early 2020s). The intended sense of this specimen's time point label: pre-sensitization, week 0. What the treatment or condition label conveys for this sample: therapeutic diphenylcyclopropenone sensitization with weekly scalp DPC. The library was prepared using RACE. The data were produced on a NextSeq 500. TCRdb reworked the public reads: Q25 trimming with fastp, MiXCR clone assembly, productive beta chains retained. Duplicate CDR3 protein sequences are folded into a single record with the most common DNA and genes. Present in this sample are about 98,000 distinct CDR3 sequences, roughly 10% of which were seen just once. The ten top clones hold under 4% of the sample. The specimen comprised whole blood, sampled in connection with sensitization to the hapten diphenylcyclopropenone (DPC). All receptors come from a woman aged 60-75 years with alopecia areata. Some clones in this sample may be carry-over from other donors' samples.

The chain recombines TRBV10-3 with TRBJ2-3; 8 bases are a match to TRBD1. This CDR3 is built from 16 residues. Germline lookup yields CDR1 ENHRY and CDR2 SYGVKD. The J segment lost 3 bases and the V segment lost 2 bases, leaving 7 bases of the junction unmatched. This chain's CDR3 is CAISERTGLRTDTQYF. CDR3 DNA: TGTGCCATCAGTGAGAGGACAGGGCTTCGGACAGATACGCAGTATTTT.

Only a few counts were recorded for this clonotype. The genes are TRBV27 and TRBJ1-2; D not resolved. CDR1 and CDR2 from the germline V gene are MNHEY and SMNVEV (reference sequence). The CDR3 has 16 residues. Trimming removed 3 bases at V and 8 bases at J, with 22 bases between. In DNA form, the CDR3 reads TGTGCCAGCAGTTTGGGCGACGAGGCCTTGGAGTTGGGCTACACCTTC. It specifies CASSLGDEALELGYTF.

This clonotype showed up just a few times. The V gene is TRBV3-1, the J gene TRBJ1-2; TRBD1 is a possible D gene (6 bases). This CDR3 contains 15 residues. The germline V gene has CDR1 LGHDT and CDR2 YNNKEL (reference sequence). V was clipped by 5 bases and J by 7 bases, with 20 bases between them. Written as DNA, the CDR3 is TGTGCCAGCAGCGAAACGCGGGGGACATATCGTGGCTACACCTTC. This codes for CASSETRGTYRGYTF.

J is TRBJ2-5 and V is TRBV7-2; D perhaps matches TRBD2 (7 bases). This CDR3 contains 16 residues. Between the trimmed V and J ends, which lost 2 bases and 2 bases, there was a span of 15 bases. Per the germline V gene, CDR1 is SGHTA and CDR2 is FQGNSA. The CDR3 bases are TGTGCCAGCAGCTTAAGTGGCGGGGGCCTGCAAGAGACCCAGTACTTC. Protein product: CASSLSGGGLQETQYF.

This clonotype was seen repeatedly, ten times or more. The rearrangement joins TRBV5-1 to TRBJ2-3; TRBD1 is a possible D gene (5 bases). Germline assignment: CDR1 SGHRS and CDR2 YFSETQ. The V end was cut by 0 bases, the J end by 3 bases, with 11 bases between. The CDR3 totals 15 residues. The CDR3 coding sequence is TGCGCCAGCAGCTTGGAGACAGCCGGGACAGATACGCAGTATTTT. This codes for CASSLETAGTDTQYF.

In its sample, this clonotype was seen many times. This CDR3 reads CASSPPKNGAANTEAFF. The DNA of the CDR3 is TGTGCCAGCAGCCCACCCAAAAACGGGGCGGCGAACACTGAAGCTTTCTTT. V gene TRBV6-6 combines with J gene TRBJ1-1; tentative D call: TRBD1 (5 bases). With 6 bases removed from V and 1 base from J, the gap between germline ends came to 21 bases. The V gene's germline CDR1 is MNHNY and CDR2 SVGAGI (reference sequence). This CDR3 is 17 amino acids long.

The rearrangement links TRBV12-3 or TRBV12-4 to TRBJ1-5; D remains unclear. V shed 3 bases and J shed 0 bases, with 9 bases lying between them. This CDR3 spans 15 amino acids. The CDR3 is CASSFNYLSNQPQHF. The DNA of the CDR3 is TGTGCCAGCAGTTTTAACTACCTTAGCAATCAGCCCCAGCATTTT.

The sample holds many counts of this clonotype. CDR3 nucleotides: TGTGCCAGCAGTGACTCGAGGCGACGTGGCTACACCTTC. Translation: CASSDSRRRGYTF. This chain uses TRBV6-4 with TRBJ1-2; D not resolved. Trimming took 0 bases from V and 7 from J, leaving 9 bases between them. Germline V gene sequence: CDR1 MRHNA, CDR2 SNTAGT. CDR3 length equals 13 residues.

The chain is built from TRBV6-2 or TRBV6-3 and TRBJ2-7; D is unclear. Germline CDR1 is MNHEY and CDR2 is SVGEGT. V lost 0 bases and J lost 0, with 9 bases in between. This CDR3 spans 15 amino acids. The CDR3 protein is CASSYSNLISYEQYF. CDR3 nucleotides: TGTGCCAGCAGTTACTCGAATTTAATCTCCTACGAGCAGTACTTC.

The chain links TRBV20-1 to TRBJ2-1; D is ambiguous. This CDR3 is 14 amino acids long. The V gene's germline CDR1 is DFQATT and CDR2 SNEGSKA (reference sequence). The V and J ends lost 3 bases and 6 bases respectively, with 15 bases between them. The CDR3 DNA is TGCAGTGCTAGCTGGCCCAATTCGGGCAATGAGCAGTTCTTC. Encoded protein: CSASWPNSGNEQFF.

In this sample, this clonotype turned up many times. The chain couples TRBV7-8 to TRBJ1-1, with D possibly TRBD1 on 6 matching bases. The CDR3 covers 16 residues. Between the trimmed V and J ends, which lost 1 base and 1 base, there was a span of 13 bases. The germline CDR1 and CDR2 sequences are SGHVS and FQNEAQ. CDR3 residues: CASSLVPTGSNTEAFF. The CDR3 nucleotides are TGTGCCAGCAGCTTAGTCCCGACAGGTTCGAACACTGAAGCTTTCTTT.

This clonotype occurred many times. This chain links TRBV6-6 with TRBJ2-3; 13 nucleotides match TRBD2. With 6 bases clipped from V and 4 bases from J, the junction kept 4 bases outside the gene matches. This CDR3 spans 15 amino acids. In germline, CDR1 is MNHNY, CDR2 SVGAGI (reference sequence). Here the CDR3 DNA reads TGTGCCAGCAGCCAGACTAGCGGGGGGTCAGATACGCAGTATTTT. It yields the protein CASSQTSGGSDTQYF.

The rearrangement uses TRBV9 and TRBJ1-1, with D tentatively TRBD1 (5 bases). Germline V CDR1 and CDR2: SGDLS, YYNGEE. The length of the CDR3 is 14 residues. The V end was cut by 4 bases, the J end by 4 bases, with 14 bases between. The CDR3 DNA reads TGTGCCAGCAGCATCCTGGGGGAGGGCACTGAAGCTTTCTTT. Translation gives CASSILGEGTEAFF.

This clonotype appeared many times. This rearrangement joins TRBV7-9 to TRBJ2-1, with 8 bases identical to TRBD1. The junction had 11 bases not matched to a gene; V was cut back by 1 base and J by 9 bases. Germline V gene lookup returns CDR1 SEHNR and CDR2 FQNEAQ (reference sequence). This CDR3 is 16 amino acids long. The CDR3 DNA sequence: TGTGCCAGCAGCTTAGACATCGGACAGGGTTCAAGTGAGCAGTTCTTC. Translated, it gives CASSLDIGQGSSEQFF.

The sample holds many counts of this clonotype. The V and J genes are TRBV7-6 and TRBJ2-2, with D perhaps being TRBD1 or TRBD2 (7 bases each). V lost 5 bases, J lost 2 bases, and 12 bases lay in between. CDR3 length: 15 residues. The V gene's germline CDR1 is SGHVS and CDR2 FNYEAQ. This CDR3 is CASSQGGRNTGELFF. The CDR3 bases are TGTGCCAGCAGCCAGGGGGGGCGAAACACCGGGGAGCTGTTTTTT.

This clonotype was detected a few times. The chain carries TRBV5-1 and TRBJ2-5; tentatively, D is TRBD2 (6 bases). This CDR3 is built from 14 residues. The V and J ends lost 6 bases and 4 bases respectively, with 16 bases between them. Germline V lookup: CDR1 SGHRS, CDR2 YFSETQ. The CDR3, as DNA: TGCGCCAGCAATTCCGGGAGTGTCGGAGAGACCCAGTACTTC. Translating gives CASNSGSVGETQYF.